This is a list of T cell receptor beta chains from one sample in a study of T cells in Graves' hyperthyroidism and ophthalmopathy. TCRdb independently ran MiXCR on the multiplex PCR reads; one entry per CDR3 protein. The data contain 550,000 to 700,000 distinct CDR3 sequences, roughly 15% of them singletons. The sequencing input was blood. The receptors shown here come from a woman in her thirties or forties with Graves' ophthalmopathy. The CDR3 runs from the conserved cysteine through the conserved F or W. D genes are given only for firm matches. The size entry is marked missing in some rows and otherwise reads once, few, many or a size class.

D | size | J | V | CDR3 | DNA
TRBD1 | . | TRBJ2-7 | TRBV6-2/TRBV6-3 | CASASAGTGYGYEQYF | TGTGCCAGCGCCTCAGCCGGGACAGGGTATGGCTACGAGCAGTACTTC
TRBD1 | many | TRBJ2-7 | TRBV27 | CASSLRQGDYEQYF | TGTGCCAGCAGTCTGAGACAGGGAGACTACGAGCAGTACTTC
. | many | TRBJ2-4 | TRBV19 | CASTQQGQGRDIQYF | TGTGCCAGTACCCAGCAGGGCCAGGGGAGGGACATTCAGTACTTC
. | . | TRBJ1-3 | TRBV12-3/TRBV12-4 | CASSRDTSLDTIYF | TGTGCCAGCAGTAGGGACACGTCGCTGGACACCATATATTTT
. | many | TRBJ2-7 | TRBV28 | CASSRQQSSYEQYF | TGTGCCAGCAGCCGACAGCAGAGCTCCTACGAGCAGTACTTC
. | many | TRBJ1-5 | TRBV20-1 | CSARDDTQPQHF | TGCAGTGCTAGAGATGATACCCAGCCCCAGCATTTT
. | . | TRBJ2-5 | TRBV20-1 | CSAREIQGLETQYF | TGCAGTGCTAGAGAGATACAGGGTTTAGAGACCCAGTACTTC
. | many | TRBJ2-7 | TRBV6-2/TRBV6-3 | CASTYEELAEQYF | TGTGCCAGCACATATGAAGAGTTGGCCGAGCAGTACTTC
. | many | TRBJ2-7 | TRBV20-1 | CSARRQNYEQYF | TGCAGTGCTAGACGACAGAACTACGAGCAGTACTTC
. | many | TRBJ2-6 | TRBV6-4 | CASTPDRVPTGANVLTF | TGTGCCAGCACTCCCGACAGAGTCCCCACTGGGGCCAACGTCCTGACTTTC
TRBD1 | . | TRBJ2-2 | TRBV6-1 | CASNGQGPLGLSGELFF | TGTGCCAGCAACGGACAGGGGCCCCTTGGTTTATCCGGGGAGCTGTTTTTT
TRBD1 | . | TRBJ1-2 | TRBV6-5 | CASSYPPGGIYGYTF | TGTGCCAGCAGTTACCCTCCAGGGGGCATTTATGGCTACACCTTC
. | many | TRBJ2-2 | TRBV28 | CASSQGPSRPNTGELFF | TGTGCCAGCAGCCAGGGCCCTAGCAGACCGAACACCGGGGAGCTGTTTTTT
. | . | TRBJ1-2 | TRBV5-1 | CASSPGDISNYGYTF | TGCGCCAGCAGCCCCGGGGACATCTCTAACTATGGCTACACCTTC
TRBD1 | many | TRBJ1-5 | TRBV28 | CASLPGQGYQPQHF | TGTGCCAGCTTACCGGGACAGGGGTATCAGCCCCAGCATTTT
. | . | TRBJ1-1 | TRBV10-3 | CAISESQGLTTEAFF | TGTGCCATCAGTGAGTCGCAGGGCCTCACCACTGAAGCTTTCTTT
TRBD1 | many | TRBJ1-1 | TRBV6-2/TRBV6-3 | CASSHRTGQVPNTEAFF | TGTGCCAGCAGTCACCGGACAGGCCAAGTTCCGAACACTGAAGCTTTCTTT
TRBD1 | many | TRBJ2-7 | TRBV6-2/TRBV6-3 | CASSRGPLRVEQYF | TGTGCCAGCAGTAGGGGGCCACTACGCGTCGAGCAGTACTTC
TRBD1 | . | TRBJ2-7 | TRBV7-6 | CASSLTWDRVNEQYF | TGTGCCAGCAGCCTCACCTGGGACAGGGTAAACGAGCAGTACTTC
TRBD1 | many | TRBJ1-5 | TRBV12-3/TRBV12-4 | CASRRDREKDQPQHF | TGTGCCAGCAGGAGGGACAGGGAAAAGGATCAGCCCCAGCATTTT
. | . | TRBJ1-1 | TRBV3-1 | CASSQDVAGSNEAFF | TGTGCCAGCAGCCAAGATGTGGCAGGTTCGAATGAAGCTTTCTTT
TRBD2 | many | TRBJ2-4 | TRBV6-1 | CASSEWGGTSGGTKNIQYF | TGTGCCAGCAGTGAATGGGGGGGAACTAGCGGCGGGACCAAAAACATTCAGTACTTC
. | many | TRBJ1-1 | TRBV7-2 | CASSFGGHGTEAFF | TGTGCCAGCAGCTTTGGGGGCCACGGCACTGAAGCTTTCTTT
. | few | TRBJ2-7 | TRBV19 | CASSPENQHEQYF | TGTGCCAGTAGTCCCGAGAACCAACACGAGCAGTACTTC
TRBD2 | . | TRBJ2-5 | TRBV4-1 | CASSQDSLAGVGGQETQYF | TGCGCCAGCAGCCAAGATTCGCTAGCGGGAGTGGGGGGCCAAGAGACCCAGTACTTC
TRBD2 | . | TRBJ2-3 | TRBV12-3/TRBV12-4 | CASSSPWRERTDTQYF | TGTGCCAGCAGCTCGCCCTGGCGGGAGAGGACAGATACGCAGTATTTT
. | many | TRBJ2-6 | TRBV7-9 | CASSRVDGANVLTF | TGTGCCAGCAGCCGGGTGGATGGGGCCAACGTCCTGACTTTC
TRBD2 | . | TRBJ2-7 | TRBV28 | CATEGGGSSYEQYF | TGTGCCACCGAGGGCGGGGGGAGCTCCTACGAGCAGTACTTC
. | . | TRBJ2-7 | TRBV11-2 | CASSLEKGGSYEQYF | TGTGCCAGCAGCTTAGAGAAGGGCGGTTCCTACGAGCAGTACTTC
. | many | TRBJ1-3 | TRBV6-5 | CASSTEEPGNTIYF | TGTGCCAGCAGTACTGAGGAGCCCGGAAACACCATATATTTT
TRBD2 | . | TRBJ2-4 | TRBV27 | CASSAGLAGGANIQYF | TGTGCCAGCAGTGCGGGACTAGCGGGAGGGGCAAACATTCAGTACTTC
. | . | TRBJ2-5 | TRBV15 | CATSRESRETQYF | TGTGCCACCAGCAGAGAGAGCCGAGAGACCCAGTACTTC
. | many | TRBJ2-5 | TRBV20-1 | CSARDNWDTLAETQYF | TGCAGTGCTAGAGATAATTGGGACACGCTTGCAGAGACCCAGTACTTC
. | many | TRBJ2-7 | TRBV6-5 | CASSNRLNSYEQYF | TGTGCCAGCAGTAACCGACTGAACTCCTACGAGCAGTACTTC
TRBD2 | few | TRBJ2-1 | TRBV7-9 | CASRPLAVVYNEQFF | TGTGCCAGCAGACCACTAGCGGTGGTCTACAATGAGCAGTTCTTC
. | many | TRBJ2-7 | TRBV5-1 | CASRAGQYF | TGCGCCAGCAGGGCCGGGCAGTACTTC
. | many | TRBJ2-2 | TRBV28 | CASSLYGWTGELFF | TGTGCCAGCAGTTTATACGGGTGGACCGGGGAGCTGTTTTTT
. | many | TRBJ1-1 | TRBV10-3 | CASTDNTEAFF | TGTGCCTCGACAGATAACACTGAAGCTTTCTTT
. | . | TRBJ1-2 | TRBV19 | CASSIDRGAYGYTF | TGTGCCAGTAGTATAGACCGGGGGGCTTATGGCTACACCTTC
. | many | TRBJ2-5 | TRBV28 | CASSKLAPETQYF | TGTGCCAGCAGTAAACTAGCTCCAGAGACCCAGTACTTC
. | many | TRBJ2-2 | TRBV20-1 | CSARADGELFF | TGCAGTGCTAGGGCGGACGGGGAGCTGTTTTTT
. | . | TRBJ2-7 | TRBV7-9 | CASSLDHSDYEQYF | TGTGCCAGCAGCTTAGATCACAGCGACTACGAGCAGTACTTC
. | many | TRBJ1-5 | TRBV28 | CASTGRSYSNQPQHF | TGTGCCAGCACCGGCAGATCGTATAGCAATCAGCCCCAGCATTTT
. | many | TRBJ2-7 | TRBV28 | CASSLLGVLLYEQYF | TGTGCCAGCAGTTTATTAGGGGTTTTATTATACGAGCAGTACTTC
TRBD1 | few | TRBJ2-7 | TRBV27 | CASSISTGERNYEQYF | TGTGCCAGCAGTATCTCGACAGGGGAAAGAAACTACGAGCAGTACTTC
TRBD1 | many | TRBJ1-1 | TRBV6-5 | CASSYSLGGNTEAFF | TGTGCCAGCAGTTACAGTTTAGGGGGCAACACTGAAGCTTTCTTT
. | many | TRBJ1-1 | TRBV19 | CRTDRGLNTEAFF | TGTCGGACGGACAGAGGCTTGAACACTGAAGCTTTCTTT
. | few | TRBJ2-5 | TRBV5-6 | CASSLLVTEFQETQYF | TGTGCCAGCAGCTTGCTCGTGACGGAATTCCAAGAGACCCAGTACTTC
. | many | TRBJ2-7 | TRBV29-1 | CSVRVGQIYEQYF | TGCAGCGTTAGGGTTGGACAAATTTACGAGCAGTACTTC
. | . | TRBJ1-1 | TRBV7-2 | CASSPGPTTEAFF | TGTGCCAGCAGCCCCGGACCGACCACTGAAGCTTTCTTT
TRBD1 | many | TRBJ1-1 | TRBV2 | CASRGQGLSTEAFF | TGTGCCAGCAGGGGACAGGGTTTGAGCACTGAAGCTTTCTTT
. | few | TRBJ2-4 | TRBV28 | CASSSGGGAKNIQYF | TGTGCCAGCAGCTCCGGAGGGGGAGCCAAAAACATTCAGTACTTC
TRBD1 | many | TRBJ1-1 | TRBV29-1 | CSVEDQQGAAEAFF | TGCAGCGTTGAAGATCAACAGGGGGCCGCTGAAGCTTTCTTT
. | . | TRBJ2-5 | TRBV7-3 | CASSLTDSDQEIQYF | TGTGCCAGCAGCTTAACTGACAGTGACCAAGAGATCCAGTACTTC
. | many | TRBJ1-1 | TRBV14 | CASSQIEAMNTEAFF | TGTGCCAGCAGCCAAATAGAGGCAATGAACACTGAAGCTTTCTTT
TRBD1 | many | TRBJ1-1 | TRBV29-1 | CSVSTGTGDRNTEAFF | TGCAGCGTTTCTACCGGGACAGGGGACAGAAACACTGAAGCTTTCTTT
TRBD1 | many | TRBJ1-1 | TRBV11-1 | CASSPPGTVMNTEAFF | TGTGCCAGCAGCCCCCCCGGGACAGTGATGAACACTGAAGCTTTCTTT
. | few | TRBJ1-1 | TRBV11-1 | CASSLRGLAVLNTEAFF | TGTGCCAGCAGCTTGAGGGGCCTGGCCGTTCTGAACACTGAAGCTTTCTTT
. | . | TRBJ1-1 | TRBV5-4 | CASSQQTRGNTEAFF | TGTGCCAGCAGCCAGCAGACAAGAGGAAACACTGAAGCTTTCTTT